What follows is one T cell receptor (beta chain) and its context. Participant ages covered about 18 to 89 years across 24 US areas. Here immunoSEQ multiplex PCR was the method, and the copy in TCRdb shows in-frame clones only, minus some. The table lists approximately 300,000 clones, about nine tenths of them singletons. This specimen comes from a study of blood T cell repertoires in COVID-19. Looking at the study overall: Acute and convalescent COVID-19 samples came from the United States, Italy and Spain. T cells, B-cell-depleted T cells, or PBMCs supplied cDNA or gDNA.

This CDR3 is built from 14 residues. Trimming removed 4 bases from V and 8 bases from J; junction bases left unmatched: 12. CDR1 is GTSNPN, CDR2 SVGIG, per germline (reference sequence). The sequencing sample was made of PBMCs or T cells enriched from blood (not recorded which). The genes are TRBV30 and TRBJ1-2, with 8 bases aligning to TRBD1. The clonotype was recovered from a woman aged 18-35 years who had recovered from COVID-19. The CDR3 reads CAWIRTGRIKGYTF. The CDR3 nucleotides read TGTGCCTGGATTCGGACAGGGCGCATAAAAGGCTACACCTTC.